A single sample gave rise to the 21 T cell receptor beta chains below, sequenced in a study of spatial heterogeneity in lung cancer. Time point here: blood at routine non-recurrence follow-up after resection. TCRdb analysed the 5' RACE reads with MiXCR anew, one entry per CDR3 protein. In the table there are about 10,000 distinct CDR3 sequences, under 25% of which are singletons. Material: PBMCs, obtained at follow-up. The receptor source for this set is a male donor with early-stage non-small cell lung cancer.

This chain connects TRBV2 to TRBJ1-2; weak D call: TRBD1 (6 bases). V was pared by 8 bases and J by 8 bases, with 21 bases between. Germline V lookup: CDR1 SNHLY, CDR2 FYNNEI. This CDR3 contains 14 residues. The CDR3, as DNA: TGTGCCAGCTTAGACGGGAACAGGGCATCGGGCTACACCTTC. Its translation: CASLDGNRASGYTF.

The table lists this clonotype with a few counts. The chain has TRBV13 and TRBJ2-1; 9 positions agree with TRBD2. Per the germline V gene, CDR1 is PRHDT and CDR2 is FYEKMQ (reference sequence). Trimming cost V 5 bases and J 8 bases; bases outside gene matches: 13. This CDR3 has 16 residues. The CDR3 DNA reads as TGTGCCAGCAGCGCACAAGCGGGGGGCCCCTTCCATGAGCAGTTCTTC. Amino acids: CASSAQAGGPFHEQFF. Supplemented by reference TRBV13 and TRBJ2-1, the full variable domain reads AAGVIQSPRHLIKEKRETATLKCYPIPRHDTVYWYQQGPGQDPQFLISFYEKMQSDKGSIPDRFSAQQFSDYHSELNMSSLELGDSALYFCASSAQAGGPFHEQFFGPGTRLTVL.

CDR3 loop: CASSFMTGGDEQFF. CDR3 DNA: TGTGCCAGCAGTTTCATGACAGGGGGGGATGAGCAGTTCTTC. The genes are TRBV2 and TRBJ2-1; 9 bases agree with TRBD1. The CDR3 has 14 residues. CDR1 is SNHLY and CDR2 is FYNNEI in the germline V gene. Unmatched junction bases numbered 7, after V lost 5 bases and J lost 8 bases.

In its sample, this clonotype was seen many times. V gene TRBV13 combines with J gene TRBJ2-7; D possibly matches TRBD1 or TRBD2 (5 bases each). This CDR3 has 13 amino acids. V was cut by 3 bases and J by 2 bases, with 8 bases left in between. Germline V gene data show CDR1 as PRHDT and CDR2 as FYEKMQ (reference sequence). CDR3 nucleotide sequence: TGTGCCAGCAGCTTCGGGGCAGCCTACGAGCAGTACTTC. Translation: CASSFGAAYEQYF.

V is TRBV7-2 and J is TRBJ2-7; 14 bases agree with TRBD2. V shed 1 base, J shed 6 bases, and the junction held 2 bases outside the gene matches. This CDR3 comprises 15 residues. The germline CDR1 and CDR2 sequences are SGHTA and FQGNSA. DNA of the CDR3: TGTGCCAGCAGCTTAGGACTAGCGGGAGGGCCCGAGCAGTACTTC. Protein sequence: CASSLGLAGGPEQYF.

This clonotype occurred many times. This chain uses TRBV28 with TRBJ2-2, with D tentatively TRBD2 (6 bases). Per the germline V gene, CDR1 is MDHEN and CDR2 is SYDVKM. The CDR3 is 15 amino acids. Trimming removed 5 bases from V and 8 bases from J, with 18 bases in between. CDR3 DNA sequence: TGTGCCAGCAGTAATTCGATTAGCGGAATAGGGGAGCTGTTTTTT. Encoded protein: CASSNSISGIGELFF.

This clonotype was detected ten times or more. The J gene is TRBJ2-5, the V gene TRBV5-1; the D gene could be TRBD1 or TRBD2 (5 bases each). Germline V lookup: CDR1 SGHRS, CDR2 YFSETQ. The CDR3 sequence is 14 residues long. Trimming stripped 6 bases from V and 5 bases from J, with 17 bases between. The CDR3 reads CASTGWGNGETQYF. The CDR3 DNA sequence: TGCGCCAGCACCGGATGGGGGAATGGGGAGACCCAGTACTTC.

This clonotype was counted ten times or more. The chain carries TRBV5-1 and TRBJ2-2, with D tentatively TRBD1 (5 bases). The V gene lost 3 bases and the J gene lost 2 bases, with 8 bases spanning the gap. The length of the CDR3 is 14 residues. Germline CDR1 reads SGHRS; CDR2 reads YFSETQ. CDR3 sequence (DNA): TGCGCCAGCAGCTCGGACACAAACACCGGGGAGCTGTTTTTT. Encoded protein: CASSSDTNTGELFF.

This clonotype was found many times. The chain combines TRBV5-1 with TRBJ2-2; 9 bases align to TRBD2. The CDR3 spans 16 residues. CDR1 is SGHRS, CDR2 YFSETQ, per germline. The junction had 2 bases not matched to a gene; V was cut back by 2 bases and J by 0 bases. In nucleotides, the CDR3 is TGCGCCAGCAGCTTTAGCGGGAGAGCGAACACCGGGGAGCTGTTTTTT. This translates into CASSFSGRANTGELFF.

This clonotype showed up just once. This may arise from a read error, as a much more abundant clone is one base away. The chain couples TRBV7-9 to TRBJ1-1; D is uncertain. The length of the CDR3 is 12 residues. CDR1 and CDR2 (germline): SEHNR, FQNEAQ (reference sequence). Here the CDR3 reads CVSSLGSTEAFF. In nucleotides, the CDR3 is TGTGTCAGCAGCTTAGGAAGCACTGAAGCTTTCTTT.

This clonotype was detected only a few times. The rearrangement uses TRBV28 and TRBJ1-5; no clear D. Germline CDR1 reads MDHEN; CDR2 reads SYDVKM. Trimming cost V 2 bases and J 7 bases, with 12 bases left between them. CDR3 length: 14 amino acids. As DNA, the CDR3 is TGTGCCAGCAGTTTAAAGCTCCCCGGGCAGCCCCAGCATTTT. Its translation: CASSLKLPGQPQHF.

The chain carries TRBV6-2 or TRBV6-3 and TRBJ2-3, with D possibly being TRBD2 (5 bases). Per germline, CDR1 MNHEY and CDR2 SVGEGT. V was cut by 8 bases and J by 2 bases, with 17 bases left in between. This CDR3 has 15 residues. The CDR3 protein is CASSREYRATDTQYF. The DNA for the CDR3 is TGTGCCAGCTCTCGGGAATACAGAGCCACAGATACGCAGTATTTT.

By frequency in the sample, this clonotype is medium-sized. The chain links TRBV28 to TRBJ2-1; D could derive from TRBD1 or TRBD2 (6 bases each). Trimming took 4 bases from V and 0 from J, leaving 16 bases between them. In germline, CDR1 is MDHEN, CDR2 SYDVKM. The CDR3 extends over 17 amino acids. CDR3 loop: CASSSPRGASSYNEQFF. In DNA form, the CDR3 reads TGTGCCAGCAGTTCACCGAGGGGGGCTTCCTCCTACAATGAGCAGTTCTTC.

The chain uses TRBV7-3 and TRBJ2-3; 8 bases map to TRBD1. The CDR3 spans 15 residues. Germline V gene data show CDR1 as SGHTA and CDR2 as FQGTGA. V trimming: 4 bases; J trimming: 2 bases; junction bases outside the gene matches: 5. CDR3 loop: CASSYRQGSTDTQYF. The CDR3 nucleotides read TGTGCCAGCAGCTATCGACAGGGGTCCACAGATACGCAGTATTTT.

The chain joins TRBV6-5 to TRBJ1-2; weak D call: TRBD1 (5 bases). CDR3 length: 15 amino acids. Trimming took off 4 bases at V and 5 bases at J, with 17 bases between the two ends. The V gene's germline CDR1 is MNHEY and CDR2 SVGAGI. The DNA for the CDR3 is TGTGCCAGCAGTTGGGATATTGGGGGAGGATATGGCTACACCTTC. This encodes CASSWDIGGGYGYTF.

This clonotype was counted many times. The V gene is TRBV11-2, the J gene TRBJ2-7, with D possibly matching TRBD2 (5 bases). The CDR3 contains 14 residues. The germline gives CDR1 SGHAT, CDR2 FQNNGV. The V gene lost 5 bases and the J gene lost 7 bases, with 18 bases spanning the gap. This CDR3 is CASSPNLVPGEQYF. The DNA of the CDR3 is TGTGCCAGCAGCCCCAATCTTGTTCCGGGGGAGCAGTACTTC.

This clonotype was seen repeatedly, ten times or more. This chain joins TRBV5-1 and TRBJ2-5; D uncertain. V dropped 3 bases and J dropped 2 bases, with 5 bases sitting between them. The CDR3 is made up of 12 amino acids. Germline V gene data show CDR1 as SGHRS and CDR2 as YFSETQ. The CDR3 loop reads CASSSNQETQYF. CDR3 nucleotides: TGCGCCAGCAGCTCAAATCAAGAGACCCAGTACTTC.

The chain carries TRBV3-1 and TRBJ2-5, with D tentatively TRBD1 (6 bases). Looked up from germline, CDR1 is LGHDT and CDR2 is YNNKEL (reference sequence). V lost 0 bases to trimming and J lost 7 bases, with 12 bases between them. The CDR3 consists of 14 residues. In DNA form, the CDR3 reads TGTGCCAGCAGCCAAGAAGCAGGGGTGGGGACCCAGTACTTC. Protein product: CASSQEAGVGTQYF.

This clonotype was observed a handful of times. A read error may account for a junction end that differs from germline. The CDR3 DNA follows: TGTGCCACCAGTGATTCTTCCCCCCGGGACAGGGTTTGGAGCTTC. This gives the protein CATSDSSPRDRVWSF. The chain combines TRBV24-1 with TRBJ2-7; 9 bases are shared with TRBD1. Germline assignment: CDR1 KGHDR and CDR2 SFDVKD. The CDR3 extends over 15 amino acids.

The sample holds many counts of this clonotype. This chain uses TRBV7-8 with TRBJ2-2; D is ambiguous. The length of the CDR3 is 16 residues. CDR1 is SGHVS, CDR2 FQNEAQ, per germline. With 3 bases removed from V and 5 bases from J, the gap between germline ends came to 16 bases. Here the CDR3 DNA reads TGTGCCAGCAGCTTCAACCGCCCGATGGGTACCGGGGAGCTGTTTTTT. Translation gives CASSFNRPMGTGELFF.

This chain uses TRBV20-1 with TRBJ2-1; possible D gene TRBD1, 6 bases. Trimming cost V 0 bases and J 0 bases, with 9 bases left between them. Germline values: CDR1 DFQATT, CDR2 SNEGSKA (reference sequence). The CDR3 consists of 15 residues. For the CDR3, the DNA is TGCAGTGCTAGAGAACCAGGGGTCTCCTACAATGAGCAGTTCTTC. This encodes CSAREPGVSYNEQFF.